Listed here are 31 T cell receptor beta chains from one sample, sequenced in a study of type 1 regulatory T cells. Which antigens these TCRs recognize remains unknown. TCRdb fed the reads into MiXCR, producing one record per CDR3 protein. The data contain about 68,000 distinct CDR3 sequences, around 60% of them singletons. Sequencing used cultured T cells, either the whole culture or a sorted T cell fraction (not recorded which). Subset: Tr1-enriched cell product generated in vitro against host alloantigens. The receptors originated from a human donor in good health.

The V gene is TRBV18, the J gene TRBJ2-3, with TRBD1 matching over 9 bases. Germline V gene sequence: CDR1 KGHSH, CDR2 LQKENI. Trimming took 5 bases from V and 3 from J; bases not matched to a gene: 6. There are 15 residues in the CDR3. CDR3 DNA: TGTGCCAGCTCATCCGGGACAGGGTTTACAGATACGCAGTATTTT. The encoded protein is CASSSGTGFTDTQYF.

The table lists this clonotype with a few counts. The chain combines TRBV6-5 with TRBJ1-5; TRBD1 agrees at 8 bases. This CDR3 has 13 residues. Germline V gene sequence: CDR1 MNHEY, CDR2 SVGAGI. The V gene end was trimmed by 5 bases and the J gene end by 5 bases; junction bases not matched to a gene: 2. The CDR3 reads CASSTTGDQPQHF. For the CDR3, the DNA is TGTGCCAGCAGTACGACAGGGGATCAGCCCCAGCATTTT.

This chain links TRBV6-6 with TRBJ2-1; maybe TRBD2 (5 bases). Trimming took 4 bases from V and 6 from J, leaving 16 bases between them. The CDR3 length is 15 residues. Germline V lookup: CDR1 MNHNY, CDR2 SVGAGI (reference sequence). The DNA for the CDR3 is TGTGCCAGCAGTTCCGGACCCGCAGGAGGCAATGAGCAGTTCTTC. Its protein is CASSSGPAGGNEQFF.

The chain combines TRBV7-9 with TRBJ2-1; TRBD1 might be the D (6 bases). The CDR3 runs 19 residues. The V gene lost 2 bases and the J gene lost 1 base, with 21 bases spanning the gap. Germline CDR1 SEHNR, CDR2 FQNEAQ (reference sequence). CDR3 bases: TGTGCCAGCAGCTTAATTGGGACACCCGAGAAGGGTTCCTACAATGAGCAGTTCTTC. It is translated as CASSLIGTPEKGSYNEQFF.

This chain connects TRBV28 to TRBJ2-5; D is ambiguous. This CDR3 contains 14 residues. Germline lookup yields CDR1 MDHEN and CDR2 SYDVKM. Trimming pared 5 bases from V and 3 bases from J, leaving 13 bases between. The CDR3 spells CASSPPGWEETQYF. For the CDR3, the DNA is TGTGCCAGCAGTCCCCCGGGTTGGGAAGAGACCCAGTACTTC. The entire variable domain, with the rest obtained from reference TRBV28 and TRBJ2-5, is as follows: DVKVTQSSRYLVKRTGEKVFLECVQDMDHENMFWYRQDPGLGLRLIYFSYDVKMKEKGDIPEGYSVSREKKERFSLILESASTNQTSMYLCASSPPGWEETQYFGPGTRLLVL.

The J gene is TRBJ1-1, the V gene TRBV5-1, with TRBD1 matching over 9 bases. The CDR3 loop spans 16 amino acids. The germline V gene has CDR1 SGHRS and CDR2 YFSETQ. Trimming removed 3 bases from V and 4 bases from J; junction bases left unmatched: 10. CDR3 protein: CASSSFTGQGPTEAFF. The CDR3 nucleotides read TGCGCCAGCAGCTCTTTTACGGGACAGGGCCCCACTGAAGCTTTCTTT. The entire variable domain, with the rest obtained from reference TRBV5-1 and TRBJ1-1, is as follows: KAGVTQTPRYLIKTRGQQVTLSCSPISGHRSVSWYQQTPGQGLQFLFEYFSETQRNKGNFPGRFSGRQFSNSRSEMNVSTLELGDSALYLCASSSFTGQGPTEAFFGQGTRLTVV.

Only a few counts were recorded for this clonotype. This chain uses TRBV12-3 or TRBV12-4 with TRBJ1-1; D gene uncertain. Trimming removed 5 bases at V and 4 bases at J, with 14 bases between. The length of the CDR3 is 14 residues. The CDR3 protein is CASSNQVLSTEAFF. The CDR3 DNA sequence: TGTGCCAGCAGTAATCAGGTTTTGAGCACTGAAGCTTTCTTT.

This sequence joins TRBV5-1 and TRBJ1-6; D gene uncertain. Trimming took 4 bases from V and 8 from J, leaving 13 bases between them. This CDR3 region has 14 residues. CDR1 and CDR2 from the germline V gene are SGHRS and YFSETQ. This CDR3 reads CASSTDGSYSPLHF. CDR3 in DNA: TGCGCCAGCAGCACGGACGGATCGTATTCACCCCTCCACTTT.

The chain combines TRBV15 with TRBJ2-7; the D gene is possibly TRBD2 (6 bases). Germline loops: CDR1 LNHNV, CDR2 YYDKDF (reference sequence). Deletions cut 5 bases from V and 4 bases from J, with 18 bases between. CDR3 size: 15 residues. The CDR3 sequence is CATSAPGTGLYEQYF. In DNA form, the CDR3 reads TGTGCCACCAGCGCCCCCGGGACTGGTCTTTACGAGCAGTACTTC.

This chain joins TRBV6-5 and TRBJ1-3, with D tentatively TRBD1 (5 bases). V was cut by 5 bases and J by 0 bases, with 8 bases left in between. Germline loops: CDR1 MNHEY, CDR2 SVGAGI. The CDR3 contains 14 residues. DNA of the CDR3: TGTGCCAGCAGTCAAGGGGTCTCTGGAAACACCATATATTTT. It yields the protein CASSQGVSGNTIYF.

V and J are TRBV20-1 and TRBJ2-7, with D perhaps matching TRBD2 (5 bases). CDR3 size: 14 residues. The germline V gene has CDR1 DFQATT and CDR2 SNEGSKA (reference sequence). The V gene lost 2 bases and the J gene lost 2 bases, with 13 bases spanning the gap. The CDR3 reads CSARPTRAAYEQYF. The CDR3 DNA reads TGCAGTGCTAGACCAACTAGGGCCGCCTACGAGCAGTACTTC.

This clonotype was seen a handful of times. V gene TRBV7-2 combines with J gene TRBJ2-3, with unresolved D. Per the germline V gene, CDR1 is SGHTA and CDR2 is FQGNSA. CDR3 length equals 16 residues. Trimming pared 7 bases from V and 0 bases from J, leaving 17 bases between. The CDR3 protein is CASTLAGVSSTDTQYF. As DNA, the CDR3 is TGTGCCAGCACCCTCGCCGGAGTATCTAGCACAGATACGCAGTATTTT.

The V gene is TRBV20-1, the J gene TRBJ1-5; D is ambiguous. The CDR3 is 14 residues long. Deletions cut 1 base from V and 1 base from J, with 8 bases between. Looked up from germline, CDR1 is DFQATT and CDR2 is SNEGSKA (reference sequence). CDR3 residues: CSARAGLSNQPQHF. The CDR3 DNA follows: TGCAGTGCTAGAGCAGGTTTGAGCAATCAGCCCCAGCATTTT.

The V call is TRBV10-1, the J call TRBJ2-2, with D hard to call. Trimming took off 1 base at V and 6 bases at J, with 12 bases between the two ends. The germline V gene has CDR1 WNHNN and CDR2 SYGVQD (reference sequence). The CDR3 sequence is 15 residues long. CDR3 in DNA: TGCGCCAGCAGTGAGTTCGGAGACCCGCCCGGGGAGCTGTTTTTT. Encoded protein: CASSEFGDPPGELFF.

The genes are TRBV20-1 and TRBJ2-3; 9 bases match TRBD1. The CDR3 extends over 17 amino acids. V trimming: 0 bases; J trimming: 0 bases; junction bases outside the gene matches: 7. Germline CDR1 and CDR2: DFQATT and SNEGSKA (reference sequence). The CDR3 region has the DNA TGCAGTGCTAGAGATCGGTGGGGACAGGGAAGCACAGATACGCAGTATTTT. Its protein is CSARDRWGQGSTDTQYF.

This clonotype was found a few times. The CDR3 loop reads CASSPRSGTEAFF. CDR3 nucleotide sequence: TGCGCCAGCAGCCCCCGCTCGGGCACTGAAGCTTTCTTT. The genes are TRBV5-1 and TRBJ1-1, with D unclear. Germline V gene data show CDR1 as SGHRS and CDR2 as YFSETQ. V was trimmed by 4 bases and J by 4 bases, leaving 11 bases between them. This CDR3 region has 13 residues.

The CDR3 sequence: CASSPRQGSSEQFF. The CDR3 coding sequence is TGTGCCAGCAGCCCCAGACAGGGAAGCAGTGAGCAGTTCTTC. V and J are TRBV7-7 and TRBJ2-1, with 7 bases that match TRBD1. There are 14 residues in the CDR3. V lost 5 bases and J lost 9; bases outside the gene matches: 10. Germline V gene data show CDR1 as SSHAT and CDR2 as FNYEAQ (reference sequence). The complete variable domain, with remaining parts taken from reference TRBV7-7 and TRBJ2-1, reads GAGVSQSPRYKVTKRGQDVTLRCDPISSHATLYWYQQALGQGPEFLTYFNYEAQPDKSGLPSDRFSAERPEGSISTLTIQRTEQRDSAMYRCASSPRQGSSEQFFGPGTRLTVL.

The chain is built from TRBV27 and TRBJ2-1; 8 bases line up with TRBD1. This CDR3 has 16 residues. After removal of 2 bases from V and 4 bases from J, the junction contained 7 bases not matched to a gene. Germline V gene sequence: CDR1 MNHEY, CDR2 SMNVEV (reference sequence). The CDR3 nucleotides are TGTGCCAGCAGTTTAACAAGGGACAGGCCTTACAATGAGCAGTTCTTC. Its translation is CASSLTRDRPYNEQFF.

The chain combines TRBV28 with TRBJ2-7; TRBD2 is a possible D gene (5 bases). This CDR3 has 14 amino acids. Trimming stripped 7 bases from V and 0 bases from J, with 13 bases between. The germline V gene encodes CDR1 MDHEN and CDR2 SYDVKM. CDR3 amino acids: CASTDGKSSYEQYF. CDR3 bases: TGTGCCAGCACTGACGGGAAGAGCTCCTACGAGCAGTACTTC. Supplemented by reference TRBV28 and TRBJ2-7, the full variable domain reads DVKVTQSSRYLVKRTGEKVFLECVQDMDHENMFWYRQDPGLGLRLIYFSYDVKMKEKGDIPEGYSVSREKKERFSLILESASTNQTSMYLCASTDGKSSYEQYFGPGTRLTVT.

The gene calls are TRBV7-9 and TRBJ2-7; D may match TRBD1 or TRBD2 (5 bases each). Trimming removed 5 bases from V and 9 bases from J, with 14 bases in between. CDR3 length equals 12 residues. Germline-derived CDR1 and CDR2 are SEHNR and FQNEAQ (reference sequence). The CDR3 coding sequence is TGTGCCAGCAGCCTAGGGGAGAGGGGGCAGTACTTC. Translated, it gives CASSLGERGQYF.

This clonotype has more than one count but fewer than ten. The chain uses TRBV7-6 and TRBJ2-3; D ambiguous. CDR1 and CDR2 from the germline V gene are SGHVS and FNYEAQ. Trimming stripped 5 bases from V and 1 base from J, with 10 bases between. The CDR3 extends over 14 amino acids. The DNA for the CDR3 is TGTGCCAGCAGCCCACGGGTCGGCACAGATACGCAGTATTTT. Translating it yields CASSPRVGTDTQYF. The full variable domain, completed using reference TRBV7-6 and TRBJ2-3, is GAGVSQSPRYKVTKRGQDVALRCDPISGHVSLYWYRQALGQGPEFLTYFNYEAQQDKSGLPNDRFSAERPEGSISTLTIQRTEQRDSAMYRCASSPRVGTDTQYFGPGTRLTVL.

The chain employs TRBV29-1 and TRBJ2-1; 9 nucleotides agree with TRBD2. Germline-derived CDR1 and CDR2 are SQVTM and ANQGSEA. The CDR3 has 15 residues. After removal of 7 bases from V and 7 bases from J, the junction contained 14 bases not matched to a gene. As DNA, the CDR3 is TGCAGCGCCCTAGGCGGAGCGGGAGGCAGGAATGAGCAGTTCTTC. It specifies CSALGGAGGRNEQFF.

This chain links TRBV9 with TRBJ2-5; a possible D gene is TRBD2 (7 bases). Looked up from germline, CDR1 is SGDLS and CDR2 is YYNGEE. CDR3 length: 14 amino acids. V lost 2 bases to trimming and J lost 5 bases, with 13 bases between them. DNA of the CDR3: TGTGCCAGCAGCGTTTTCGGGGGGCACGAGACCCAGTACTTC. Translation: CASSVFGGHETQYF. Combining the CDR3 with reference TRBV9 and TRBJ2-5 gives the whole variable domain DSGVTQTPKHLITATGQRVTLRCSPRSGDLSVYWYQQSLDQGLQFLIQYYNGEERAKGNILERFSAQQFPDLHSELNLSSLELGDSALYFCASSVFGGHETQYFGPGTRLLVL.

This chain connects TRBV19 to TRBJ2-7, with D tentatively TRBD1 (5 bases). The ends were cut back, 0 bases at V and 0 bases at J, with 18 bases in the middle. The germline gives CDR1 LNHDA, CDR2 SQIVND (reference sequence). The CDR3 extends over 18 amino acids. CDR3 coding DNA: TGTGCCAGTAGTATAGATCTATCGGCACAGGATATCTCCTACGAGCAGTACTTC. Translation: CASSIDLSAQDISYEQYF.

The rearrangement joins TRBV7-8 to TRBJ1-5, with 7 bases lining up with TRBD1. Per the germline V gene, CDR1 is SGHVS and CDR2 is FQNEAQ. Losses at the gene ends were 4 bases for V and 7 bases for J; bases not matched to a gene: 13. CDR3 length equals 16 residues. The CDR3 sequence is CASSSSLGQVKQPQHF. As DNA, the CDR3 is TGTGCCAGCAGCTCGAGCCTAGGACAGGTTAAACAGCCCCAGCATTTT.

The chain carries TRBV12-1 and TRBJ2-5; no check of the table's D call, TRBD2, against the DNA was made. TRBV12-1 is flagged as a pseudogene. The CDR3 extends over 18 amino acids. The CDR3 is CASSFGPVLAGAQETQYF. CDR3 sequence (DNA): TGTGCCAGCAGCTTTGGCCCAGTTCTAGCGGGAGCTCAGGAGACCCAGTACTTC.

This chain connects TRBV30 to TRBJ2-4; D gene unclear. Germline V gene lookup returns CDR1 GTSNPN and CDR2 SVGIG (reference sequence). V lost 1 base, J lost 4 bases, and 8 bases lay in between. The CDR3 is 13 amino acids. The CDR3 loop is CAWSGTQKNIQYF. CDR3 sequence (DNA): TGTGCCTGGAGTGGGACCCAAAAAAACATTCAGTACTTC.

This clonotype was seen a single time. The genes are TRBV12-5 and TRBJ2-7; TRBD2 aligns across 8 bases. Germline lookup yields CDR1 LGHNT and CDR2 FRNRAP. This CDR3 comprises 14 residues. J was trimmed by 8 bases and V by 4 bases; bases with no gene match: 10. This CDR3 is CASGSILAVGQQYF. In nucleotides, the CDR3 is TGTGCTAGTGGTTCGATACTAGCGGTCGGACAGCAGTACTTC.

The V call is TRBV19, the J call TRBJ2-1; no reliable D call. Per the germline V gene, CDR1 is LNHDA and CDR2 is SQIVND (reference sequence). The CDR3 runs 16 residues. Trimming left V 7 bases short and J 7 bases short, with 23 bases between. The CDR3 sequence: CASKPPNRGFSNEQFF. CDR3 sequence (DNA): TGTGCCAGTAAACCTCCGAACCGAGGTTTTTCTAATGAGCAGTTCTTC.

This clonotype was detected a few times. The chain couples TRBV10-1 to TRBJ2-7; D possibly corresponds to TRBD2 (7 bases). The CDR3 sequence is 13 residues long. The germline V and J ends were trimmed by 3 bases and 6 bases, with 12 bases remaining between them. From germline, CDR1 is WNHNN and CDR2 SYGVQD (reference sequence). CDR3 loop: CASSEPGGSEQYF. The CDR3 nucleotides are TGCGCCAGCAGTGAACCGGGGGGCAGCGAGCAGTACTTC.

The chain joins TRBV24-1 to TRBJ2-1, with D possibly matching TRBD1 (5 bases). The germline CDR1 and CDR2 sequences are KGHDR and SFDVKD. The length of the CDR3 is 13 residues. With 7 bases removed from V and 6 bases from J, the gap between germline ends came to 12 bases. CDR3 protein: CATSLGAVNEQFF. CDR3 in DNA: TGTGCCACCAGCCTAGGGGCAGTCAATGAGCAGTTCTTC.